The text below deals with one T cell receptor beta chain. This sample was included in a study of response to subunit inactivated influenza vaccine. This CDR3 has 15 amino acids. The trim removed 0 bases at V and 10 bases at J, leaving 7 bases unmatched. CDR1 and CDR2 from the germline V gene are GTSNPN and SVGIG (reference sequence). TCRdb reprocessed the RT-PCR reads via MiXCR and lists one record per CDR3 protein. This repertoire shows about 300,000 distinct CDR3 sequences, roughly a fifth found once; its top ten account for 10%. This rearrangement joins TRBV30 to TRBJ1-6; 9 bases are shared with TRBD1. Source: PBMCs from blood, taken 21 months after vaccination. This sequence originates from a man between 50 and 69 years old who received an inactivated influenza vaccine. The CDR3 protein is CAWSVSGTGSSPLHF. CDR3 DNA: TGTGCCTGGAGTGTATCCGGGACAGGGTCCTCACCCCTCCACTTT.